Listed here is a single T cell receptor (beta chain). Its target is unknown. The data were obtained in a study of blood T cells in healthy people across ages. Findings of the study overall: CMV infection status of these donors was not known. Fewer expanded clones and more diversity marked long-lived versus aged donors.

The second PCR ran about 6 to 11 cycles with a sample-barcoded 5' primer and J-beta primers. Each TCR beta cDNA got a 12-nucleotide random molecular identifier. MiXCR, applied by TCRdb to the 5' RACE reads, yields one record per CDR3 protein. The table has 600,000 to 800,000 distinct CDR3 sequences, about 51% seen once. Peripheral blood samples of 9 to 10 milliliters were drawn from each donor. This receptor was identified in an elderly woman in good health. The sequenced sample was blood.

DNA of the CDR3: TGCAGTGCTACACGGACTAGCGGGACCCACACAGATACGCAGTATTTT. Residues: CSATRTSGTHTDTQYF. The chain recombines TRBV20-1 with TRBJ2-3, with 12 bases that match TRBD2. CDR1 and CDR2 (germline): DFQATT, SNEGSKA (reference sequence). V lost 4 bases, J lost 2 bases, and 7 bases stayed unmatched. The CDR3 length is 16 residues.